The 6 T cell receptor beta chains below come from one sample, sequenced in a study of blood T cell repertoires in COVID-19. Data came from immunoSEQ multiplex PCR; TCRdb stores just in-frame clones and leaves some out. The data contain approximately 230,000 clones, approximately 82% of them singletons. Sequenced material: PBMCs or T cells enriched from blood (not recorded which). These receptors were collected from a man aged 35-49 years who had recovered from COVID-19.

The rearrangement links TRBV5-5 to TRBJ2-6; D uncertain. Germline V gene sequence: CDR1 SGHKS, CDR2 YYEKEE (reference sequence). Trimming pared 2 bases from V and 0 bases from J, leaving 3 bases between. This CDR3 comprises 14 residues. CDR3 nucleotide sequence: TGTGCCAGCAGCTTACTCTCTGGGGCCAACGTCCTGACTTTC. The encoded protein is CASSLLSGANVLTF.

This rearrangement joins TRBV20-1 to TRBJ1-2; a possible D gene is TRBD1 (6 bases). V was trimmed by 3 bases and J by 6 bases, leaving 8 bases between them. Germline CDR1 is DFQATT and CDR2 is SNEGSKA (reference sequence). This CDR3 has 11 amino acids. CDR3 sequence: CSASRGDGYTF. The CDR3 DNA follows: TGCAGTGCTAGCAGGGGCGATGGCTACACCTTC.

This chain uses TRBV15 with TRBJ1-3; no reliable D call. Per the germline V gene, CDR1 is LNHNV and CDR2 is YYDKDF (reference sequence). The V and J ends lost 7 bases and 0 bases respectively, with 10 bases between them. The CDR3 covers 14 residues. The CDR3 protein is CATTNRGSGNTIYF. The CDR3 coding sequence is TGTGCCACCACCAATCGGGGCTCTGGAAACACCATATATTTT.

V and J are TRBV5-4 and TRBJ2-5; TRBD1 matches at 8 bases. CDR3 length: 14 amino acids. Germline values: CDR1 SGHNT, CDR2 YYREEE (reference sequence). V shed 4 bases and J 5 bases; nucleotides not matched to a gene: 7. The CDR3 region is CASSGRTGTETQYF. In DNA form, the CDR3 reads TGTGCCAGCAGCGGAAGGACAGGGACGGAGACCCAGTACTTC.

The chain combines TRBV5-8 with TRBJ1-2; the D is unclear. The CDR3 is 14 amino acids. Between the trimmed V and J ends, which lost 0 bases and 8 bases, there was a span of 14 bases. Germline V gives CDR1 SGHTS, CDR2 YDEGEE. This CDR3 reads CASSLAVRAGGYTF. CDR3 bases: TGTGCCAGCAGCTTGGCCGTGAGGGCTGGAGGCTACACCTTC.

The rearrangement links TRBV19 to TRBJ1-6; TRBD1 might be the D (5 bases). V lost 4 bases to trimming and J lost 7 bases, with 11 bases between them. The CDR3 length is 14 residues. In germline, CDR1 is LNHDA, CDR2 SQIVND (reference sequence). Here the CDR3 DNA reads TGTGCCAGTAGTAGGAAGGGGTTCAATTCACCCCTCCACTTT. It codes for CASSRKGFNSPLHF.